The present TCR beta chain was sequenced within a study of T-cell memory formation after mild COVID-19. Study context: The two donors had largely donor-specific TCR clusters. Findings and caveats of the study: A second wave expanding day 15 to 37 was CD4+-biased; contracting clones were balanced. What remained unconfirmed was the SARS-CoV-2 specificity of second-wave clones peaking on day 37.

Germline CDR1 SGHRS, CDR2 YFSETQ. V lost 4 bases to trimming and J lost 9 bases, with 11 bases between them. CDR3 length: 12 residues. From 5'RACE with constant-segment primers came TCR alpha and TCR beta cDNA libraries that carried sample barcodes and UMIs. TCRdb fed the 5' RACE reads into MiXCR, producing one record per CDR3 protein. The table records 450,000 to 650,000 distinct CDR3 sequences, about a sixth of them present only once. This clonotype was seen more than once but under ten times. What it binds is unknown. V gene TRBV5-1 combines with J gene TRBJ2-1; the D gene is possibly TRBD2 (6 bases). The source material was PBMCs or a T cell subset sorted from them (not recorded which). The TCR originated in an adult woman who had mild COVID-19 (a few samples of this study predate the infection). Cell type and time point are not known. The CDR3 here is CASSLGGLEQFF. Here the CDR3 DNA reads TGCGCCAGCAGCCTCGGAGGGCTTGAGCAGTTCTTC.